What follows are 28 T cell receptor beta chains derived from one specimen sequenced in a study of spatial heterogeneity in lung cancer. Each CDR3 protein gets one entry after TCRdb re-called the 5' RACE reads with MiXCR. The sample includes around 29,000 distinct CDR3 sequences, roughly 10% seen only once; the top ten take under 30%. Documented time point: blood at routine non-recurrence follow-up after resection. The sample in question was PBMCs, obtained at follow-up. The receptors were sampled from a female donor with early-stage non-small cell lung cancer.

The chain links TRBV4-1 to TRBJ1-5, with D uncertain. CDR1 is MGHRA and CDR2 is YSYEKL in the germline V gene. V dropped 3 bases and J dropped 2 bases, with 14 bases sitting between them. The CDR3 spans 16 residues. CDR3 in amino acids: CASSQPRRGGNQPQHF. CDR3 in DNA: TGCGCCAGCAGCCAGCCCCGGCGAGGAGGCAATCAGCCCCAGCATTTT.

The rearrangement joins TRBV7-9 to TRBJ1-2; no definite D call. Germline CDR1 reads SEHNR; CDR2 reads FQNEAQ (reference sequence). The CDR3 sequence is 13 residues long. The germline V and J ends were trimmed by 6 bases and 4 bases, with 12 bases remaining between them. The CDR3 loop is CASRDGPVYGYTF. The CDR3 coding sequence is TGTGCCAGCAGGGACGGACCTGTCTATGGCTACACCTTC.

This clonotype was seen repeatedly, ten times or more. This rearrangement joins TRBV20-1 to TRBJ1-6; the D is unclear. The V and J ends lost 5 bases and 8 bases respectively, with 13 bases between them. CDR1 is DFQATT and CDR2 is SNEGSKA in the germline V gene (reference sequence). CDR3 length: 13 amino acids. The CDR3 DNA follows: TGCAGTGCTTCGGGCCCCCGGCATTCACCCCTCCACTTT. Translating it yields CSASGPRHSPLHF.

The chain couples TRBV20-1 to TRBJ1-2, with 7 bases that match TRBD1. Germline-derived CDR1 and CDR2 are DFQATT and SNEGSKA (reference sequence). The CDR3 runs 14 residues. V was clipped by 6 bases and J by 3 bases; unmatched bases: 10. The CDR3 DNA sequence: TGCAGTGCCCAGGACAGGCTGCGAGACTATGGCTACACCTTC. This translates into CSAQDRLRDYGYTF.

This clonotype was detected a few times. This rearrangement joins TRBV5-1 to TRBJ2-1, with a tentative D call TRBD2 (6 bases). V was shortened by 2 bases and J by 6 bases, with 15 bases between the two germline ends. The CDR3 runs 15 residues. Germline V gives CDR1 SGHRS, CDR2 YFSETQ. Here the CDR3 DNA reads TGCGCCAGCAGCTTAACACCGGGACTTAGCAATGAGCAGTTCTTC. It yields the protein CASSLTPGLSNEQFF.

This clonotype was found many times. The chain has TRBV28 and TRBJ1-1; D ambiguous. The CDR3 is 12 residues long. V was cut by 4 bases and J by 3 bases, with 6 bases left in between. Germline CDR1 and CDR2: MDHEN and SYDVKM. Here the CDR3 reads CASSSHHTEAFF. The CDR3, as DNA: TGTGCCAGCAGTTCTCACCACACTGAAGCTTTCTTT.

Many counts were recorded for this clonotype. The V gene is TRBV5-4, the J gene TRBJ2-1; D remains unclear. This CDR3 has 12 residues. The V end was cut by 1 base, the J end by 7 bases, with 6 bases between. Germline loops: CDR1 SGHNT, CDR2 YYREEE (reference sequence). CDR3 sequence: CASSLPGNEQFF. The DNA of the CDR3 is TGTGCCAGCAGCTTGCCTGGGAATGAGCAGTTCTTC.

The table lists this clonotype with many counts. The chain links TRBV11-2 to TRBJ2-5; no clear D gene. Deletions cut 5 bases from V and 3 bases from J, with 4 bases between. The CDR3 has 11 amino acids. Germline V gene data show CDR1 as SGHAT and CDR2 as FQNNGV. CDR3 bases: TGTGCCAGCAGCCCAGAAGAGACCCAGTACTTC. Its translation: CASSPEETQYF.

This clonotype was observed many times. For the CDR3, the DNA is TGCGCCAGCAGCTTGTCCGACACCGGGGAGCTGTTTTTT. This translates into CASSLSDTGELFF. This chain joins TRBV5-1 and TRBJ2-2; no clear D gene. Per germline, CDR1 SGHRS and CDR2 YFSETQ. The CDR3 covers 13 residues. V lost 1 base, J lost 3 bases, and 4 bases lay in between.

This clonotype was counted between two and nine times. The chain carries TRBV29-1 and TRBJ1-4; D unresolved. CDR3 length equals 16 residues. V was cut by 4 bases and J by 6 bases, with 21 bases left in between. CDR1 and CDR2 from the germline V gene are SQVTM and ANQGSEA. This CDR3 reads CSVAPARAYNYEKLFF. CDR3 coding DNA: TGCAGCGTTGCCCCCGCGCGCGCATACAATTATGAAAAACTGTTTTTT.

This clonotype was detected ten times or more. The CDR3 loop reads CASSLKDTQYF. The CDR3 DNA reads as TGTGCCAGCAGTCTTAAAGATACGCAGTATTTT. The J gene is TRBJ2-3, the V gene TRBV12-3 or TRBV12-4; no definite D call. The CDR3 runs 11 residues. Trimming cost V 5 bases and J 5 bases, with 5 bases left between them.

This clonotype was detected ten times or more. This sequence joins TRBV7-2 and TRBJ1-2; 7 bases line up with TRBD1. V dropped 7 bases and J dropped 2; count of bases not matched to a gene: 4. Germline CDR1 reads SGHTA; CDR2 reads FQGNSA. The CDR3 runs to 13 residues. As DNA, the CDR3 is TGTGCCAGCAATCAAGGGGGCAACTATGGCTACACCTTC. As protein: CASNQGGNYGYTF.

The rearrangement uses TRBV29-1 and TRBJ2-1, with D maybe TRBD2 (6 bases). V dropped 3 bases and J dropped 0 bases, with 9 bases sitting between them. Per germline, CDR1 SQVTM and CDR2 ANQGSEA. The CDR3 length is 14 residues. The CDR3 region has the DNA TGCAGCGTTGAGACTAGTAGCTCCTACAATGAGCAGTTCTTC. Protein product: CSVETSSSYNEQFF.

This clonotype was seen repeatedly, ten times or more. This rearrangement joins TRBV20-1 to TRBJ2-7, with D possibly TRBD2 on 6 matching bases. CDR1 and CDR2 from the germline V gene are DFQATT and SNEGSKA (reference sequence). This CDR3 region has 13 residues. V lost 0 bases and J lost 4, with 10 bases in between. DNA of the CDR3: TGCAGTGCTAGAGAGACGGGGGTATACGAGCAGTACTTC. Residues: CSARETGVYEQYF.

This clonotype was seen ten or more times. V and J are TRBV4-3 and TRBJ2-3; 10 bases are shared with TRBD2. The V and J ends lost 1 base and 3 bases, in that order; junction bases with no gene match: 13. Germline CDR1 is LGHNA and CDR2 is YSLEER. The CDR3 has 19 amino acids. In nucleotides, the CDR3 is TGCGCCAGCAGCCAAGGACCTAGCGGGGGCTCCCTCGTAACAGATACGCAGTATTTT. Translating it yields CASSQGPSGGSLVTDTQYF.

Ten or more counts support this clonotype. The chain is built from TRBV29-1 and TRBJ1-1; D ambiguous. This CDR3 has 12 amino acids. V was shortened by 2 bases and J by 1 base, with 5 bases between the two germline ends. Looked up from germline, CDR1 is SQVTM and CDR2 is ANQGSEA. CDR3 protein: CSVESPNTEAFF. The CDR3, as DNA: TGCAGCGTTGAATCACCGAACACTGAAGCTTTCTTT.

This clonotype was picked up many times. The chain uses TRBV28 and TRBJ2-7; TRBD1 matches 9 bases. This CDR3 spans 15 amino acids. CDR1 MDHEN and CDR2 SYDVKM come from the germline V gene. The V segment lost 5 bases and the J segment 4 bases; nucleotides outside the gene matches: 9. CDR3 residues: CASSPGDRVRYEQYF. CDR3 coding DNA: TGTGCCAGCAGTCCCGGGGACAGGGTGCGTTACGAGCAGTACTTC.

This clonotype has a count of ten or more. The chain's CDR3 is CATSDFRQKNTEAFF. The CDR3 nucleotides read TGTGCCACCAGTGATTTTCGGCAGAAGAACACTGAAGCTTTCTTT. This chain links TRBV24-1 with TRBJ1-1, with no clear D. V was trimmed by 1 base and J by 1 base, leaving 9 bases between them. In germline, CDR1 is KGHDR, CDR2 SFDVKD. There are 15 residues in the CDR3.

This chain uses TRBV5-1 with TRBJ2-7; TRBD1 matches at 10 bases. Unmatched junction bases numbered 4, after V lost 2 bases and J lost 2 bases. The CDR3 loop spans 15 amino acids. Germline CDR1 is SGHRS and CDR2 is YFSETQ. This CDR3 is CASSFGGTGAYEQYF. The DNA for the CDR3 is TGCGCCAGCAGCTTCGGCGGGACAGGGGCCTACGAGCAGTACTTC.

This clonotype was detected a few times. The V gene is TRBV7-2, the J gene TRBJ1-2; TRBD1 matches 7 bases. The junction had 2 bases not matched to a gene; V was cut back by 1 base and J by 3 bases. In germline, CDR1 is SGHTA, CDR2 FQGNSA. This CDR3 contains 14 residues. For the CDR3, the DNA is TGTGCCAGCAGCTTAGGTGGGACAGACTATGGCTACACCTTC. Encoded protein: CASSLGGTDYGYTF.

This clonotype turned up a few times. The chain combines TRBV6-6 with TRBJ2-2; TRBD2 might be the D (6 bases). The V end lost 4 bases, the J end lost 6 bases, and 6 bases lay between the germline ends. The length of the CDR3 is 12 residues. Germline CDR1 MNHNY, CDR2 SVGAGI (reference sequence). CDR3 coding DNA: TGTGCCAGCAGTTGGGACTCCGGGGAGCTGTTTTTT. As protein: CASSWDSGELFF.

This clonotype was seen at least ten times. This chain uses TRBV19 with TRBJ2-7; maybe TRBD1 (6 bases). The CDR3 sequence is 13 residues long. V was pared by 4 bases and J by 1 base, with 8 bases between. The germline CDR1 and CDR2 sequences are LNHDA and SQIVND (reference sequence). Written as DNA, the CDR3 is TGTGCCAGTAGTACAGGGGAATCCTACGAGCAGTACTTC. It codes for CASSTGESYEQYF.

This clonotype showed up just a few times. The chain uses TRBV5-4 and TRBJ1-3; 9 nucleotides match TRBD1. The germline gives CDR1 SGHNT, CDR2 YYREEE (reference sequence). V lost 0 bases, J lost 0 bases, and 1 base stayed unmatched. There are 16 residues in the CDR3. DNA of the CDR3: TGTGCCAGCAGCTTGGTGGGACAGGGCTCTGGAAACACCATATATTTT. Translation gives CASSLVGQGSGNTIYF.

This clonotype was observed many times. The chain links TRBV5-1 to TRBJ2-3, with a tentative D call TRBD1 (6 bases). V was cut by 0 bases and J by 2 bases, with 13 bases left in between. Germline V lookup: CDR1 SGHRS, CDR2 YFSETQ. This CDR3 region has 16 residues. The CDR3 is CASSLVGQTYTDTQYF. The CDR3 coding sequence is TGCGCCAGCAGCTTGGTTGGACAGACTTACACAGATACGCAGTATTTT.

This clonotype occurred a few times. The V call is TRBV7-2, the J call TRBJ2-1; no reliable D call. The CDR3 is 14 residues long. Germline V gene sequence: CDR1 SGHTA, CDR2 FQGNSA. V dropped 0 bases and J dropped 2 bases, with 5 bases sitting between them. The CDR3 is CASSLAPPYNEQFF. As DNA, the CDR3 is TGTGCCAGCAGCTTAGCCCCCCCCTACAATGAGCAGTTCTTC.

In this sample, this clonotype is medium-sized. One end of the junction is discordant with germline, which a read error may explain. The chain has TRBV19 and TRBJ1-1; no clear D gene. The CDR3 is 11 residues long. Germline V gene sequence: CDR1 LNHDA, CDR2 SQIVND (reference sequence). The CDR3 nucleotides read TGTGCCAGTCGTATAAACACTGAAGCTTTCTTT. This codes for CASRINTEAFF.

There are many counts of this clonotype. The chain couples TRBV12-3 or TRBV12-4 to TRBJ2-3; the D gene is possibly TRBD1 (6 bases). V was trimmed by 8 bases and J by 7 bases, leaving 7 bases between them. CDR3 length: 10 amino acids. In DNA, the CDR3 is TGTGCCAGCGGACAGAATACGCAGTATTTT. Its protein product is CASGQNTQYF.

This clonotype showed up many times. The chain couples TRBV7-9 to TRBJ1-2, with D hard to call. The germline V gene encodes CDR1 SEHNR and CDR2 FQNEAQ (reference sequence). V was pared by 5 bases and J by 6 bases, with 16 bases between. This CDR3 has 14 amino acids. CDR3 bases: TGTGCCAGCAGCCCGGTTTGGGCAGACAATGGCTACACCTTC. Translating gives CASSPVWADNGYTF.